This T cell receptor (beta chain) was sequenced during a study of T-cell memory formation after mild COVID-19. Via MiXCR, TCRdb re-called the 5' RACE reads, giving one row per CDR3 protein. The sample holds about 560,000 distinct CDR3 sequences, roughly 17% seen once. In this sample, this clonotype turned up a few times. This receptor was identified in an adult woman who had mild COVID-19 (a few samples of this study predate the infection). Cell type and time point are not known. The specimen sequenced was PBMCs or a T cell subset sorted from them (not recorded which).

CDR3 sequence (DNA): TGTGCCAGCAGCCAAGATAGGAGGGCGGCAGATACGCAGTATTTT. Protein sequence: CASSQDRRAADTQYF. The V gene is TRBV4-2, the J gene TRBJ2-3, with D tentatively TRBD2 (6 bases). Germline V lookup: CDR1 LGHNA, CDR2 YNFKEQ. Trimming removed 0 bases at V and 4 bases at J, with 11 bases between. CDR3 length equals 15 residues.